This TCR beta chain derives from a study of OX40 agonist ivuxolimab in advanced cancers. General study findings and limits: Undetermined was the antigen specificity of the expanded peripheral T cells. Certain nonresponders additionally had low normalized T-cell clonal expansion.

As to this clone: Its specificity is not known.

Clones were sequenced by immunoSEQ multiplex PCR, and TCRdb holds only the in-frame ones, with some missing. The sample has tens of thousands of clones, 70% to 85% seen once. Looked up from germline, CDR1 is SGHRS and CDR2 is YFSETQ. Trimming took 3 bases from V and 0 from J, leaving 22 bases between them. The CDR3 is made up of 18 amino acids. The J gene is TRBJ2-7, the V gene TRBV5-1; D possibly corresponds to TRBD1 (6 bases). This TCR was recovered from an adult with an advanced solid tumor such as melanoma, head and neck, liver or kidney cancer. The starting material was CD4+ or CD8+ T cells sorted from blood, obtained in a trial of the OX40 agonist ivuxolimab. The CDR3 DNA is TGCGCCAGCAGCTCGGGCAGGGGCTCCGAAAATCTCTCCTACGAGCAGTACTTC. Translated, it gives CASSSGRGSENLSYEQYF.